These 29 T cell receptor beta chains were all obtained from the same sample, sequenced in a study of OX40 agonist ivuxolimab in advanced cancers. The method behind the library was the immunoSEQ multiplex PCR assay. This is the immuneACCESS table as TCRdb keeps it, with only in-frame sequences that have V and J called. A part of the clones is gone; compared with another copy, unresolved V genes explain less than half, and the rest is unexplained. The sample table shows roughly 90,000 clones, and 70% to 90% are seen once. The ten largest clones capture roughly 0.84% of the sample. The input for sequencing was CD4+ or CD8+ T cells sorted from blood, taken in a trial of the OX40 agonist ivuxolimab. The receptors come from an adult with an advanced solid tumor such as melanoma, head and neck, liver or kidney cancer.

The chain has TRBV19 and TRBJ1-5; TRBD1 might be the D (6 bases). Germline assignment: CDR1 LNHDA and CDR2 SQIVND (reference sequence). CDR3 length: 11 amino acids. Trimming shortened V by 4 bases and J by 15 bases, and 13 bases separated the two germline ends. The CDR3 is CASSKTGWGHF. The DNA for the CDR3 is TGTGCCAGTAGTAAAACAGGGTGGGGGCATTTT.

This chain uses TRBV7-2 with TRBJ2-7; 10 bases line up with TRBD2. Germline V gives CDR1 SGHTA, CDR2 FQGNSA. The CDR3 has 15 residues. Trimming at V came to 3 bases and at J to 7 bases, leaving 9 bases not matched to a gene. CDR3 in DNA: TGTGCCAGCAGCTTGGCCAGCGGGGGGGCGAGGGAGCAGTACTTC. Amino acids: CASSLASGGAREQYF.

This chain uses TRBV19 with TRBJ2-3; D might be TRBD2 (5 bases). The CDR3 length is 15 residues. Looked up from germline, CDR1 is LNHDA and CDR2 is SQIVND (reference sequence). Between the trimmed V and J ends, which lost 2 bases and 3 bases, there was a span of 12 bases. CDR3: CASSIFSAATDTQYF. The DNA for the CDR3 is TGTGCCAGTAGTATATTTTCAGCGGCGACAGATACGCAGTATTTT. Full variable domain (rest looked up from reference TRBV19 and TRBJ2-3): DGGITQSPKYLFRKEGQNVTLSCEQNLNHDAMYWYRQDPGQGLRLIYYSQIVNDFQKGDIAEGYSVSREKKESFPLTVTSAQKNPTAFYLCASSIFSAATDTQYFGPGTRLTVL.

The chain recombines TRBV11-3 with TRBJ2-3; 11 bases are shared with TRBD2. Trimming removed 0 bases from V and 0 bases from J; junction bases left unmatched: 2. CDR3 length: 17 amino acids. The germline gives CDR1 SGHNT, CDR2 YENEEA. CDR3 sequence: CASSLDGTSGSTDTQYF. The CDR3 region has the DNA TGTGCCAGCAGCTTAGACGGGACTAGCGGTAGCACAGATACGCAGTATTTT.

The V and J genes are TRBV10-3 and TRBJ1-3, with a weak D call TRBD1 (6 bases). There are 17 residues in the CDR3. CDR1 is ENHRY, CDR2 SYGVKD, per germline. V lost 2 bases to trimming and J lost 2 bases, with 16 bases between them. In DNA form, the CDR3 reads TGTGCCATCAGTGAGATGGACCCGGGGGCAGCTGGAAACACCATATATTTT. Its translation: CAISEMDPGAAGNTIYF.

CDR3 nucleotides: TGTGCCACTCCTGAGGGAGAAGTGAATGGCTACACCTTC. Translating it yields CATPEGEVNGYTF. The rearrangement uses TRBV28 and TRBJ1-2; D gene ambiguous. Trimming removed 10 bases from V and 6 bases from J, with 18 bases in between. Germline V lookup: CDR1 MDHEN, CDR2 SYDVKM. The CDR3 spans 13 residues.

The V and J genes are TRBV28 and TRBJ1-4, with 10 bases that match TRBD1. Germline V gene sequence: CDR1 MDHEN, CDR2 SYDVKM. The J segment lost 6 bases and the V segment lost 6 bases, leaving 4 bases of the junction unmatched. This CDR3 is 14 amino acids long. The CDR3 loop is CASRGTGEDEKLFF. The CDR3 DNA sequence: TGTGCCAGCAGGGGGACAGGGGAAGATGAAAAACTGTTTTTT.

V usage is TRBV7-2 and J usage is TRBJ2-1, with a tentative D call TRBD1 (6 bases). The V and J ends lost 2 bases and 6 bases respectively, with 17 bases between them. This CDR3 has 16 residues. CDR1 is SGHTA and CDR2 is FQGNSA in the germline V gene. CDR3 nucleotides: TGTGCCAGCAGCTTAAGGGGGACCTTGAGCCGCAATGAGCAGTTCTTC. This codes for CASSLRGTLSRNEQFF.

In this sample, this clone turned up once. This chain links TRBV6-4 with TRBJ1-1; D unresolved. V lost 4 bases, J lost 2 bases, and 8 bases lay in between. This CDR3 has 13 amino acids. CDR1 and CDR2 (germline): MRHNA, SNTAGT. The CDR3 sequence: CASSGGGNTEAFF. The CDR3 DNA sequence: TGTGCCAGCAGTGGGGGAGGTAACACTGAAGCTTTCTTT.

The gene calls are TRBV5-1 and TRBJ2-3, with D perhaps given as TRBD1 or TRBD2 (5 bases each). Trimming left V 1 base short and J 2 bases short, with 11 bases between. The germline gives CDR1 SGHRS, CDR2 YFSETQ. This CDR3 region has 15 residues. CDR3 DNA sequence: TGCGCCAGCAGCTTGAACGGGGCAACCACAGATACGCAGTATTTT. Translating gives CASSLNGATTDTQYF.

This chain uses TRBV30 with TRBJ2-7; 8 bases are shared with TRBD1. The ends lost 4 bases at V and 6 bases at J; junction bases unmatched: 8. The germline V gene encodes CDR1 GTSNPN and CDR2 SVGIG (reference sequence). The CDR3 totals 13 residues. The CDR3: CAWKLNTGGEQYF. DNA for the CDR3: TGTGCCTGGAAGTTAAACACAGGGGGCGAGCAGTACTTC.

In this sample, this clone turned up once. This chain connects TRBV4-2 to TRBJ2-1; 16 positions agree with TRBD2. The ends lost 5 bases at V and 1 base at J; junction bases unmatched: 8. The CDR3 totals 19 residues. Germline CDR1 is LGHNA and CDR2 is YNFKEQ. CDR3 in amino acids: CASSKGTSGGAGSYNEQFF. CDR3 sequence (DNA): TGTGCCAGCAGCAAAGGGACTAGCGGGGGGGCCGGGTCCTACAATGAGCAGTTCTTC.

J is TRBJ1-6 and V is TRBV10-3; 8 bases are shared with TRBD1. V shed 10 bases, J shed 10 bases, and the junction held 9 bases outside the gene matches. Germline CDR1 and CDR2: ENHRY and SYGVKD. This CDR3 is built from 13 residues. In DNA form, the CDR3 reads TGTGCCACCTACCAGGGGGCAGGGTCACCCCTCCACTTT. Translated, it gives CATYQGAGSPLHF.

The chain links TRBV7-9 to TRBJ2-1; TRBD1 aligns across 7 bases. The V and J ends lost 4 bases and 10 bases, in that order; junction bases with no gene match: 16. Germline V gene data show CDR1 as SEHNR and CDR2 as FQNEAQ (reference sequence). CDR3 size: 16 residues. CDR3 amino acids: CASSSPTSYLRGEQFF. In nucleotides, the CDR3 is TGTGCCAGCAGCTCCCCAACTAGTTACCTCAGGGGGGAGCAGTTCTTC.

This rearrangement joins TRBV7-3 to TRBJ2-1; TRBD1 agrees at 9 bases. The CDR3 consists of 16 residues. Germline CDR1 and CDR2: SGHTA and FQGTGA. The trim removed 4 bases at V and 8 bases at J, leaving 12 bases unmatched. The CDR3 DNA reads TGTGCCAGCAGCTCGACCACAGACAGGGGGAGCGATGAGCAGTTCTTC. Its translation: CASSSTTDRGSDEQFF.

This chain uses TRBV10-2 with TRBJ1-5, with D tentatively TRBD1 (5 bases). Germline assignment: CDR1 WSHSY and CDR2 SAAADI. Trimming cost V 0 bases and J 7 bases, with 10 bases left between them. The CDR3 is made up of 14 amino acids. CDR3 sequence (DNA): TGCGCCAGCAGTGAGTCGGGGCGGGGACAGCCCCAGCATTTT. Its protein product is CASSESGRGQPQHF.

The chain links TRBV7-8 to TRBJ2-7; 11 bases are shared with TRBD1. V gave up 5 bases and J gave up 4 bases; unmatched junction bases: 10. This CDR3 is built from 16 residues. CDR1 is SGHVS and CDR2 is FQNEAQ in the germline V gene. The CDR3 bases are TGTGCCAGCAGCCCGTACCGGGACAGGGGGAAGTACGAGCAGTACTTC. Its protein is CASSPYRDRGKYEQYF.

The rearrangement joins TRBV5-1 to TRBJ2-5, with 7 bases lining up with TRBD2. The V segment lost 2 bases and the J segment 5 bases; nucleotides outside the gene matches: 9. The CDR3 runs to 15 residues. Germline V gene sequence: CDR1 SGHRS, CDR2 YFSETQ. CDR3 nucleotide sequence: TGCGCCAGCAGCTTAGCGGGGAGCCGAGGGGAGACCCAGTACTTC. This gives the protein CASSLAGSRGETQYF.

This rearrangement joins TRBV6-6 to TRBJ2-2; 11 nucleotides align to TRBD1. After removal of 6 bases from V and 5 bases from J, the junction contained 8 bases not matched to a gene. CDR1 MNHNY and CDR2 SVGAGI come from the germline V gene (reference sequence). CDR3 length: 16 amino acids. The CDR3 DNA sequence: TGTGCCAGCAGACAAGGACAGGGGGCGATTACCGGGGAGCTGTTTTTT. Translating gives CASRQGQGAITGELFF.

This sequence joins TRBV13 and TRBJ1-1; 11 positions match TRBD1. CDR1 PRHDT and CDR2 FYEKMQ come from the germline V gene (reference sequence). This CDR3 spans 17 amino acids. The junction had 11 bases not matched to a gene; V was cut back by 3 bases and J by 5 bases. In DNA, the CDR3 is TGTGCCAGCAGCTTGCTCCCCCTGGGACAGGGGGGAACTGAAGCTTTCTTT. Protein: CASSLLPLGQGGTEAFF.

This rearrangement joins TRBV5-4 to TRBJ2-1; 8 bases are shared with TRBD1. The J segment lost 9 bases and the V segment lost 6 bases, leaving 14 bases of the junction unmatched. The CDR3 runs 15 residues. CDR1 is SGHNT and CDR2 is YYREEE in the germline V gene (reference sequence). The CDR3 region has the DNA TGTGCCAGCACCAAGGCGGGACAGGCACGGAGTGAGCAGTTCTTC. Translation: CASTKAGQARSEQFF.

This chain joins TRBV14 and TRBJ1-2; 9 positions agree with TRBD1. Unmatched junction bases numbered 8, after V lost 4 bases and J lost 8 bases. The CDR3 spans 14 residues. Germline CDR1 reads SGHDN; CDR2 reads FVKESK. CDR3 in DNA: TGTGCCAGCAGCCGAACCAGACAGGGGGGCGGCTACACCTTC. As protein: CASSRTRQGGGYTF. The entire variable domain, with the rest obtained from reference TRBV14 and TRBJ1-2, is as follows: EAGVTQFPSHSVIEKGQTVTLRCDPISGHDNLYWYRRVMGKEIKFLLHFVKESKQDESGMPNNRFLAERTGGTYSTLKVQPAELEDSGVYFCASSRTRQGGGYTFGSGTRLTVV.

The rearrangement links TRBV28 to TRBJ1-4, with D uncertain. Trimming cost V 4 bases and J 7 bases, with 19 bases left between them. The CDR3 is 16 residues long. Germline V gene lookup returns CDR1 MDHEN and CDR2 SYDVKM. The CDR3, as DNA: TGTGCCAGCAGTTCCGATGGCGGAACGGGAGGTGAAAAACTGTTTTTT. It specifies CASSSDGGTGGEKLFF.

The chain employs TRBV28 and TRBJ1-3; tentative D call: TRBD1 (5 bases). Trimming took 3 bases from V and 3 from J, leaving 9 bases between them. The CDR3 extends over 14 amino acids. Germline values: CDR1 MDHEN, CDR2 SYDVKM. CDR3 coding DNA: TGTGCCAGCAGTTTTAGTCAGGGTGGAAACACCATATATTTT. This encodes CASSFSQGGNTIYF.

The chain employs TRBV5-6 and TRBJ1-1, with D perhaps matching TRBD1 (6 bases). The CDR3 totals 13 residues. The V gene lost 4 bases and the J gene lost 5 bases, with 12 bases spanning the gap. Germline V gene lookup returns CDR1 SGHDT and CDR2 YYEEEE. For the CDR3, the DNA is TGTGCCAGCAGCCACGAGGGGGGAACTGAAGCTTTCTTT. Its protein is CASSHEGGTEAFF.

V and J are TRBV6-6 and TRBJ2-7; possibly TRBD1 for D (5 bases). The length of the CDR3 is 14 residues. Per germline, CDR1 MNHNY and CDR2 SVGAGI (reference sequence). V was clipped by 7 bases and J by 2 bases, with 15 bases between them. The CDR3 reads CASTGQGQTYEQYF. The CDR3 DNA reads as TGTGCCAGCACCGGACAAGGTCAAACCTACGAGCAGTACTTC.

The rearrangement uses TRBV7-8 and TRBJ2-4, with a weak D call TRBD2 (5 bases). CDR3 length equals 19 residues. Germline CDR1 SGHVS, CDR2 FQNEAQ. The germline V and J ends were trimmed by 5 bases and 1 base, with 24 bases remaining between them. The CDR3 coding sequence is TGTGCCAGCAGCATCGCGAGACTACCTACCCATGAGGCCAAAAACATTCAGTACTTC. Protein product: CASSIARLPTHEAKNIQYF.

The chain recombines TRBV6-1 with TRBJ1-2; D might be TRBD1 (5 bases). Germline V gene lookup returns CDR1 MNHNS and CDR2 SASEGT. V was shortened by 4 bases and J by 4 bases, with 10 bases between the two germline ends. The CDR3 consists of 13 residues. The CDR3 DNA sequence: TGTGCCAGCAGTGTGCAAAGGGGCTATGGCTACACCTTC. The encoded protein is CASSVQRGYGYTF.

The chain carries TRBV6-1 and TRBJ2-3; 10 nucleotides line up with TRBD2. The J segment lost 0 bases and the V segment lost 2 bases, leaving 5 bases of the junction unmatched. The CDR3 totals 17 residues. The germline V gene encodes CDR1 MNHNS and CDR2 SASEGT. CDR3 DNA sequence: TGTGCCAGCAGTGAATTTACTAGCGGGACTAGCACAGATACGCAGTATTTT. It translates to CASSEFTSGTSTDTQYF.